The entry below describes one T cell receptor beta chain. Antigen unknown. These data belong to a study of CD8 T cell repertoires and HIV-1 epitope variants. Study-level information: Twenty-five autologous and known Gag and Nef epitope variant peptides each stimulated T cells separately. Epitopes were three Gag families plus Nef HW9 and YT9. Study results and limitations: About five clonotypes recognized Nef KF9, one HW9, none TAALDMSHF. Ten or so TCR beta clonotypes were antigen-specific, 6 or 7 apparently recognizing autologous or escape variants.

The CDR3 spans 13 residues. Trimming left V 4 bases short and J 8 bases short, with 14 bases between. CDR1 and CDR2 (germline): MNHNS, SASEGT. Only in-frame clones appear in the TCRdb table, and some are missing; sequencing was by immunoSEQ multiplex PCR. In the table there are about 5,000 clones, around two thirds of which are singletons. The V and J genes are TRBV6-1 and TRBJ1-2; TRBD1 might be the D (5 bases). The sequenced sample consisted of cultured CD8+ T cells derived from PBMCs. The clonotype originates from a male donor with HIV. CDR3 loop: CASSVGGDRGYTF. The CDR3 DNA reads as TGTGCCAGCAGTGTCGGAGGGGATAGAGGCTACACCTTC.